The 4 T cell receptor beta chains below come from one sample, sequenced in a study of identical twins. One entry per CDR3 protein, called by TCRdb with MiXCR from the 5' RACE reads. This table has approximately 620,000 distinct CDR3 sequences, 8% to 9% appearing once. The same specimen was also included in a second study, on yellow fever vaccine responses in identical twins.

The sequenced sample was PBMCs. These receptors all come from a woman aged 18-30 years in good health.

The chain has TRBV5-1 and TRBJ2-3, with D perhaps TRBD1 (6 bases). The CDR3 totals 15 residues. The V and J ends lost 0 bases and 4 bases respectively, with 12 bases between them. Germline lookup yields CDR1 SGHRS and CDR2 YFSETQ. This CDR3 is CASSLGSGDADTQYF. As DNA, the CDR3 is TGCGCCAGCAGCTTGGGGTCAGGGGATGCAGATACGCAGTATTTT.

In its sample, this clonotype was seen a few times. The junction differs from germline at one of its ends, possibly a read error. The rearrangement uses TRBV7-9 and TRBJ1-1; 10 bases fit TRBD1. This CDR3 region has 16 residues. The germline CDR1 and CDR2 sequences are SEHNR and FQNEAQ (reference sequence). The chain's CDR3 is CTHIVPGQGTNTEAFF. The CDR3 DNA reads TGCACACACATCGTCCCGGGACAGGGGACGAACACTGAAGCTTTCTTT.

The gene calls are TRBV29-1 and TRBJ1-4; D is possibly TRBD1 (6 bases). V shed 4 bases and J shed 7 bases, with 13 bases lying between them. The CDR3 spans 13 residues. CDR1 is SQVTM, CDR2 ANQGSEA, per germline. The CDR3 loop is CSVVWGLGEKLFF. The CDR3 DNA sequence: TGCAGCGTTGTTTGGGGGCTTGGTGAAAAACTGTTTTTT. Full variable domain (rest looked up from reference TRBV29-1 and TRBJ1-4): SAVISQKPSRDICQRGTSLTIQCQVDSQVTMMFWYRQQPGQSLTLIATANQGSEATYESGFVIDKFPISRPNLTFSTLTVSNMSPEDSSIYLCSVVWGLGEKLFFGSGTQLSVL.

This sequence joins TRBV7-9 and TRBJ1-1; TRBD1 matches 10 bases. The CDR3 sequence is 15 residues long. The ends lost 6 bases at V and 4 bases at J; junction bases unmatched: 8. Germline assignment: CDR1 SEHNR and CDR2 FQNEAQ (reference sequence). CDR3 DNA sequence: TGTGCCAGCAGGCGACAGGGGGCGCGGAGCACTGAAGCTTTCTTT. Its translation is CASRRQGARSTEAFF.